The clone carrying this T cell receptor (beta chain) appeared many times. Prior to thyroid surgery, none of the patients had received any treatment. This record belongs to a study of metastatic and nonmetastatic thyroid tumors. MiXCR re-clonotyped the PCR reads for TCRdb. The data contain 24,000 or so clones, 10% to 15% of them seen just once; the ten biggest clones take up approximately 17%. J was trimmed by 8 bases and V by 2 bases; bases with no gene match: 8. The CDR3 runs 15 residues. From germline, CDR1 is MNHNY and CDR2 SVGAGI (reference sequence). The chain combines TRBV6-6 with TRBJ2-2, with TRBD1 matching 7 bases. The sequence was obtained from a female donor with papillary thyroid cancer or a benign thyroid nodule (not recorded which). Some clones in this sample may be carry-over from other donors' samples. Source material: blood. This CDR3 is CASSYRPGGLGELFF. CDR3 sequence (DNA): TGTGCCAGCAGTTACCGACCAGGGGGTCTAGGGGAGCTGTTTTTT.